This passage covers 8 T cell receptor beta chains from one sample sequenced in a study of blood T cell repertoires in COVID-19. Sequenced by immunoSEQ multiplex PCR; TCRdb stores in-frame clones only, minus some. The repertoire consists of 150,000 to 250,000 clones, with around 75% occurring once and the leading ten covering under 7%. Specimen: peripheral blood. These receptors came from a woman aged 40 to 50 with COVID-19, enrolled during active disease.

This rearrangement joins TRBV5-1 to TRBJ2-1, with 12 nucleotides matching TRBD2. Trimming at V came to 4 bases and at J to 4 bases, leaving 3 bases not matched to a gene. This CDR3 is built from 15 residues. In germline, CDR1 is SGHRS, CDR2 YFSETQ. CDR3 in amino acids: CASSPGLAGYNEQFF. In DNA, the CDR3 is TGCGCCAGCAGCCCGGGACTAGCGGGTTACAATGAGCAGTTCTTC.

The CDR3 region has the DNA TGCAGCGTCGAACCAAAACTCCTGAACACTGAAGCTTTCTTT. Amino acid sequence: CSVEPKLLNTEAFF. The chain couples TRBV29-1 to TRBJ1-1, with D hard to call. V was clipped by 6 bases and J by 0 bases, with 14 bases between them. The CDR3 runs to 14 residues. The V gene's germline CDR1 is SQVTM and CDR2 ANQGSEA.

This rearrangement joins TRBV19 to TRBJ1-1, with TRBD1 matching over 12 bases. CDR3 length: 15 residues. V lost 6 bases, J lost 0 bases, and 2 bases stayed unmatched. From germline, CDR1 is LNHDA and CDR2 SQIVND (reference sequence). The CDR3 bases are TGTGCCAGTAGGGGACAGGGGGCCATGAACACTGAAGCTTTCTTT. Its translation: CASRGQGAMNTEAFF.

CDR3 residues: CASSRALGQGKAFF. The CDR3 DNA reads as TGTGCCAGCAGCCGAGCTCTCGGACAGGGTAAAGCTTTCTTT. The V gene is TRBV7-9, the J gene TRBJ1-1; 8 bases align to TRBD1. With V trimmed by 5 bases and J by 9 bases, 11 bases remained unmatched. The CDR3 has 14 residues. Germline lookup yields CDR1 SEHNR and CDR2 FQNEAQ (reference sequence).

The table lists this clone with a few counts. The chain couples TRBV10-2 to TRBJ1-3; D remains unclear. Trimming pared 6 bases from V and 2 bases from J, leaving 11 bases between. The germline V gene encodes CDR1 WSHSY and CDR2 SAAADI. The CDR3 spans 14 residues. The CDR3 nucleotides are TGCGCCAGCAGGTCCGGGAGGCCTGGAAACACCATATATTTT. Translation gives CASRSGRPGNTIYF.

The chain is built from TRBV7-9 and TRBJ1-2; 8 bases line up with TRBD1. CDR3 length: 14 amino acids. Unmatched junction bases numbered 5, after V lost 3 bases and J lost 5 bases. The germline V gene has CDR1 SEHNR and CDR2 FQNEAQ (reference sequence). In DNA, the CDR3 is TGTGCCAGCAGCTTTAGGGGGACAGGTTATGGCTACACCTTC. It yields the protein CASSFRGTGYGYTF.

The V and J genes are TRBV25-1 and TRBJ2-7, with D possibly being TRBD1 (5 bases). Germline V gene lookup returns CDR1 MGHDK and CDR2 SYGVNS. This CDR3 comprises 13 residues. The V end was cut by 7 bases, the J end by 3 bases, with 13 bases between. Written as DNA, the CDR3 is TGTGCCAGCATTTCCGGCACAGGCTACGAGCAGTACTTC. This codes for CASISGTGYEQYF.

The chain carries TRBV19 and TRBJ1-4, with D perhaps TRBD1 (5 bases). Trimming stripped 9 bases from V and 11 bases from J, with 10 bases between. The V gene's germline CDR1 is LNHDA and CDR2 SQIVND (reference sequence). CDR3 length equals 10 residues. The CDR3 region is CASRGDKLFF. As DNA, the CDR3 is TGTGCCAGCCGGGGGGACAAACTGTTTTTT.